The entry below gives a single T cell receptor beta chain sequence along with its context. This sample is drawn from a study of PD-1 and CTLA-4 blockade in melanoma. The method was immunoSEQ multiplex PCR; TCRdb's version includes in-frame clones alone and lacks a portion of them. The table has tens of thousands of clones, approximately 88% seen once. V lost 6 bases to trimming and J lost 6 bases, with 9 bases between them. CDR1 SGHDN and CDR2 FVKESK come from the germline V gene. There are 12 residues in the CDR3. Sequenced material: CD8+ T cells from peripheral blood, taken before anti-PD-1 treatment. This clonotype originated in a human donor with melanoma. The chain has TRBV14 and TRBJ2-1; no clear D. CDR3 nucleotides: TGTGCCAGCAGTTCTGTGTCCAATGAGCAGTTCTTC. Protein product: CASSSVSNEQFF.